These T cell receptor beta chains were read from a single sample in a study of T cell repertoires in aging, cancer and after chemotherapy. TCRdb used MiXCR to reprocess the multiplex PCR reads, holding one entry per CDR3 protein. The sample consists of roughly 3,500 distinct CDR3 sequences, 45% of them appearing once. The specimen sequenced was blood. Receptor source: a human donor with a solid tumor. CDR3s include the opening cysteine and the closing phenylalanine or tryptophan. Each record gives: CDR3 length, V gene, clone size, D gene, CDR3 protein. D genes are given only for firm matches. Clone size is stated in some rows and not others, as once, few, many or a class when expanded.

length: 11
V: TRBV6-5
size: few
D: NA
CDR3: CASNYGGELFF

length: 13
V: TRBV7-2
size: NA
D: NA
CDR3: CASSSIGQETQYF

length: 15
V: TRBV20-1
size: NA
D: NA
CDR3: CSASRGRAKYNEQFF

length: 17
V: TRBV7-9
size: NA
D: TRBD1
CDR3: CASSLGGGGQGAFEQYF

length: 15
V: TRBV7-2
size: NA
D: NA
CDR3: CASSLLLGADQPQHF

length: 12
V: TRBV29-1
size: few
D: NA
CDR3: CSVVQGIGKLFF

length: 14
V: TRBV27
size: NA
D: TRBD1
CDR3: CASSVDRGDYGYTF

length: 13
V: TRBV12-3/TRBV12-4
size: NA
D: TRBD1
CDR3: CASSLRGQTEAFF

length: 13
V: TRBV6-5
size: few
D: NA
CDR3: CASSYQAPIRYTF

length: 11
V: TRBV20-1
size: NA
D: NA
CDR3: CSATLEDTQYF

length: 16
V: TRBV7-2
size: few
D: TRBD2
CDR3: CASSPFRAGGSYEQYF

length: 13
V: TRBV12-3/TRBV12-4
size: NA
D: NA
CDR3: CASSLAWGETQYF

length: 12
V: TRBV9
size: NA
D: NA
CDR3: CASSVGMDTIYF

length: 13
V: TRBV30
size: NA
D: TRBD2
CDR3: CAWRGRASNEQFF

length: 15
V: TRBV6-5
size: NA
D: TRBD2
CDR3: CASSPGLAGALEQFF

length: 15
V: TRBV15
size: NA
D: TRBD1
CDR3: CATSLTGQGLMPQHF

length: 16
V: TRBV20-1
size: NA
D: TRBD1
CDR3: CSAREDRGPTVAGYTF

length: 14
V: TRBV6-2/TRBV6-3
size: NA
D: TRBD1
CDR3: CASSWGDRGFEQFF

length: 14
V: TRBV30
size: few
D: TRBD2
CDR3: CAWTGLAGGETQYF

length: 14
V: TRBV12-3/TRBV12-4
size: NA
D: TRBD2
CDR3: CASRISGRGDTQYF

length: 16
V: TRBV19
size: NA
D: NA
CDR3: CASSYSGGGFTDTQYF

length: 13
V: TRBV24-1
size: NA
D: TRBD2
CDR3: CASGGRGGNEQFF

length: 17
V: TRBV15
size: few
D: NA
CDR3: CATSRDVNGGAQDTQYF

length: 15
V: TRBV5-1
size: NA
D: TRBD1
CDR3: CASSFYGTGGFGYTF

length: 15
V: TRBV7-2
size: NA
D: NA
CDR3: CASSLPGTSNQPQHF

length: 14
V: TRBV7-2
size: few
D: TRBD2
CDR3: CASSSGLASNEQFF

length: 15
V: TRBV6-5
size: few
D: NA
CDR3: CASSSSGLRAYEQYF

length: 16
V: TRBV6-6
size: few
D: TRBD1
CDR3: CASSETYGQAFYEQYF

length: 17
V: TRBV5-6
size: NA
D: NA
CDR3: CASSARDGGFMNTEAFF

length: 15
V: TRBV7-2
size: NA
D: NA
CDR3: CASSLRMDSNQPQHF

length: 15
V: TRBV12-3/TRBV12-4
size: NA
D: NA
CDR3: CASSYSGLRGAEAFF

length: 16
V: TRBV5-6
size: NA
D: NA
CDR3: CASSLGFGSTNEKLFF

length: 15
V: TRBV19
size: NA
D: NA
CDR3: CASSMGRGRLNEQFF

length: 14
V: TRBV30
size: NA
D: TRBD1
CDR3: CAWSGAGGFYGYTF

length: 15
V: TRBV19
size: once
D: TRBD1
CDR3: CASSKPGQGMYEQYF

length: 15
V: TRBV6-1
size: few
D: TRBD1
CDR3: CASSASSGTGYEQYF

length: 13
V: TRBV4-1
size: NA
D: NA
CDR3: CASSDDRNSPLHF